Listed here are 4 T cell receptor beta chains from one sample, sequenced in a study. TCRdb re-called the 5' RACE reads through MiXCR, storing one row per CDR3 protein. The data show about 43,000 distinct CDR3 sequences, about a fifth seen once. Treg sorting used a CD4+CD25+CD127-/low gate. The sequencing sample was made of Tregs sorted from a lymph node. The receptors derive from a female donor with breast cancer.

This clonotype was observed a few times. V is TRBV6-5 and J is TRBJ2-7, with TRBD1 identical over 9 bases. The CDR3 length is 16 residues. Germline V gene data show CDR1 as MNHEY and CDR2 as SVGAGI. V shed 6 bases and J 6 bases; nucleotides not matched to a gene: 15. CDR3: CASSWGGPGQGIEQYF. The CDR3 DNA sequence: TGTGCCAGCAGCTGGGGGGGTCCGGGACAGGGCATCGAGCAGTACTTC.

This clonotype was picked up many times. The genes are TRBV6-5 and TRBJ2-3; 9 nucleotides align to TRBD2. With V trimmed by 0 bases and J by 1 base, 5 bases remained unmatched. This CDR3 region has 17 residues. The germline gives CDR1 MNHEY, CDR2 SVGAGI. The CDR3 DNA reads TGTGCCAGCAGTTACTCTAGAGCGGGAGGTCGCACAGATACGCAGTATTTT. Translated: CASSYSRAGGRTDTQYF.

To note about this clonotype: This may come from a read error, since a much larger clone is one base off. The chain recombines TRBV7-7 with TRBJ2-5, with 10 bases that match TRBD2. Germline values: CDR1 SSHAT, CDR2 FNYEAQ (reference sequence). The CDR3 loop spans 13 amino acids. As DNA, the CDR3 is TGTGCCAGCGGCTTTAGCGGGAGGGAGACCCAGTACTTC. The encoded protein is CASGFSGRETQYF.

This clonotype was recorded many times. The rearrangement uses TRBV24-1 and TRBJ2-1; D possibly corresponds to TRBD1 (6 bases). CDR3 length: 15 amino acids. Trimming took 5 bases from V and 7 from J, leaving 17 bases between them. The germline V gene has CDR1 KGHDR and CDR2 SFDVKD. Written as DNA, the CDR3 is TGTGCCACCAGTGCCCCGTTGACACAGGGAAATGAGCAGTTCTTC. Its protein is CATSAPLTQGNEQFF.